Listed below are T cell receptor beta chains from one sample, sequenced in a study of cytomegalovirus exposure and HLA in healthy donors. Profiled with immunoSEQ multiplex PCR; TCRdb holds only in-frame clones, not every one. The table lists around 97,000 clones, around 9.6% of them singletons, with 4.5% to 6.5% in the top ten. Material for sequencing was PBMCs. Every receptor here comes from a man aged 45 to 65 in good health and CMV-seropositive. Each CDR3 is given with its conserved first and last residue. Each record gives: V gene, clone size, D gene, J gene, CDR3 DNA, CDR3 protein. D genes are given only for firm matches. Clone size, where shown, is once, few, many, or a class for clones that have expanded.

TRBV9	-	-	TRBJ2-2	TGTGCCAGCAGCGTCAGGGGGGCCGGGGAGCTGTTTTTT	CASSVRGAGELFF
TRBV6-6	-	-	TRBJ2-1	TGTGCCAGCAGTTCCGGGACACATAATTATGAGCAGTTCTTC	CASSSGTHNYEQFF
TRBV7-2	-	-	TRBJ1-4	TGTGCCAGCAGCTTAATGCCAGCGGGGTTTGAAAAACTGTTTTTT	CASSLMPAGFEKLFF
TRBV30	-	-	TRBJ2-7	TGTGCCTGGAGTCCCTCATTTAACTCCTACGGGCAGTACTTC	CAWSPSFNSYGQYF
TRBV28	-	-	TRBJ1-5	TGTGCCAGCAGTTTCGGGGTCCTCTTAAGCAATCAGCCCCAGCATTTT	CASSFGVLLSNQPQHF
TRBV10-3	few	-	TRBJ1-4	TGTGCCATCGGGAGACCTAATGAAAAACTGTTTTTT	CAIGRPNEKLFF
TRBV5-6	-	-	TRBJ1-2	TGTGCCAGCAGCTTGTACAGGGCGAACTATGGCTACACCTTC	CASSLYRANYGYTF
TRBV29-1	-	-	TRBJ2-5	TGCAGCGTTGATACGGGGGAAGAGACCCAGTACTTC	CSVDTGEETQYF
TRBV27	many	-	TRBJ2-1	TGTGCCAGCAGTTTTATGGCGGACAATGAGCAGTTCTTC	CASSFMADNEQFF
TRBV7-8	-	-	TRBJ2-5	TGTGCCAGCAGCTTCCTCCAAGAGACCCAGTACTTC	CASSFLQETQYF
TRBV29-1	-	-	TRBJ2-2	TGCAGCGTTGACTGGCGGGACGGCACCGGGGAGCTGTTTTTT	CSVDWRDGTGELFF
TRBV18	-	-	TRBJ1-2	TGTGCCAGCTCCCCCGCCCACACAGGGAACTATGGCTACACCTTC	CASSPAHTGNYGYTF